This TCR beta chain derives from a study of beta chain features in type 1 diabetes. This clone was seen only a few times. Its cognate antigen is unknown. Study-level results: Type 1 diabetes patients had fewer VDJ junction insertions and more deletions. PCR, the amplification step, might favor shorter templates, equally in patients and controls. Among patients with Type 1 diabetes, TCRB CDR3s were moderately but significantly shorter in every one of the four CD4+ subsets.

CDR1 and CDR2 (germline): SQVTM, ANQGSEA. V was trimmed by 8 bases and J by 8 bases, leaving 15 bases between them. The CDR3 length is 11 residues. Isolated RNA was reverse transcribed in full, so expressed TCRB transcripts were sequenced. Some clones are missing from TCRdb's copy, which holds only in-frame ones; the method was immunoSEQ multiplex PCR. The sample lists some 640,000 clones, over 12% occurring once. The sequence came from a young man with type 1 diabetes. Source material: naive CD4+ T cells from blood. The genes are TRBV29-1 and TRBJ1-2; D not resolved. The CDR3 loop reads CSFRMPIGYTF. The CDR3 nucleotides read TGCAGCTTTCGGATGCCGATCGGCTACACCTTC.